This T cell receptor (beta chain) was captured in a study of OX40 agonist ivuxolimab in advanced cancers. J lost 6 bases, V lost 1 base, and 15 bases had no gene match. The V gene's germline CDR1 is MGHRA and CDR2 YSYEKL. The CDR3 is 18 amino acids. TCRdb's table, derived via immunoSEQ multiplex PCR, lists solely in-frame clones and lacks some. The sample carries about 89,000 clones, about 88% recorded once. The sample consisted of CD4+ or CD8+ T cells sorted from blood, taken in a trial of the OX40 agonist ivuxolimab. The chain carries TRBV4-1 and TRBJ1-2; the match to TRBD1 covers 9 bases. This clonotype originated in an adult with an advanced solid tumor such as melanoma, head and neck, liver or kidney cancer. The CDR3 coding sequence is TGCGCCAGCAGCCAAGGACCGGACAGGGGTGATCGGATACATGGCTACACCTTC. This translates into CASSQGPDRGDRIHGYTF.